The rows below give T cell receptor beta chains drawn from one sample of a study of blood T cell repertoires in COVID-19. TCRdb keeps only in-frame clones here, not all; method: immunoSEQ multiplex PCR. The sample lists fewer than 250,000 clones; 84% were seen once. Sequenced input: peripheral blood. All receptors come from a woman aged 80 or over with COVID-19, enrolled during active disease. CDR3s include the opening cysteine and the closing phenylalanine or tryptophan. Only some rows state a clone size, as once, few, many or a class for expanded clones.

V	J	length	size	CDR3
TRBV12-3/TRBV12-4	TRBJ1-5	13	NA	CASNAGSNQPQHF
TRBV6-5	TRBJ1-1	15	NA	CASSYPQGKNTEAFF
TRBV10-1	TRBJ1-2	13	NA	CASSLRARDGYTF
TRBV30	TRBJ1-2	11	NA	CAWSVRYGYTF
TRBV9	TRBJ1-1	16	NA	CASTPFTGTMNTEAFF
TRBV15	TRBJ2-7	15	few	CATAMPSAGSDEQYF
TRBV3-1/TRBV3-2	TRBJ2-5	15	NA	CASSQRQGSMETQYF
TRBV5-4	TRBJ2-1	17	NA	CASSLGGGQSSYNEQFF
TRBV19	TRBJ2-6	17	NA	CASTMGQGMSGANVLTF
TRBV30	TRBJ1-5	17	few	CAWKKRQGITSNQPQHF
TRBV18	TRBJ1-4	15	NA	CASSPRSGATEKLFF
TRBV5-1	TRBJ2-2	16	NA	CASSNPRGENTGELFF
TRBV23-1	TRBJ1-1	9	NA	CASSHRSVF
TRBV30	TRBJ1-1	13	NA	CAYQARGNTEAFF
TRBV27	TRBJ1-1	15	NA	CASSLLTGGTPEAFF
TRBV18	TRBJ1-1	13	NA	CASSPGQGTEAFF
TRBV4-3	TRBJ2-6	15	NA	CASSQSISGANVLTF
TRBV6-6	TRBJ2-1	14	NA	CASSITAGNNEQFF
TRBV5-4	TRBJ2-5	14	NA	CASSLAGLEETQYF
TRBV5-1	TRBJ2-2	15	NA	CASSFQGANTGELFF
TRBV25-1	TRBJ2-3	14	NA	CASGRGFGTDTQYF
TRBV28	TRBJ1-5	16	NA	CASSSDRGLGNQPQHF
TRBV27	TRBJ1-2	13	NA	CASSLDGNYGYTF
TRBV6-5	TRBJ1-1	13	NA	CASIAGTRVHAFF
TRBV10-3	TRBJ2-3	15	many	CAISDLAPGTDTQYF
TRBV2	TRBJ1-6	16	NA	CASSGTGWGGNSPLHF
TRBV5-3	TRBJ1-4	14	NA	CVRSPPATDEKLFF
TRBV19	TRBJ2-3	15	NA	CASSGEGAGTDTQYF
TRBV3-1/TRBV3-2	TRBJ1-5	14	NA	CASSPGTDNQPQHF
TRBV3-1/TRBV3-2	TRBJ1-2	13	NA	CASSHATGGGYTF
TRBV11-2	TRBJ1-6	12	NA	CASSFLRAPLHF
TRBV6-1	TRBJ1-2	13	NA	CASSEYRVGGYTF
TRBV24-1	TRBJ2-6	15	NA	CATSDTGDGANVLTF
TRBV11-2	TRBJ2-1	14	NA	CASSLTGVINEQFF
TRBV6-4	TRBJ1-5	14	NA	CASSQTPGNQPQHF
TRBV24-1	TRBJ1-4	16	NA	CATSGPPGQGDEKLFF
TRBV10-3	TRBJ2-2	16	NA	CAISKLAGGPAGELFF
TRBV28	TRBJ1-2	15	NA	CASSPQGKANYGYTF
TRBV14	TRBJ1-2	12	few	CASSQSGYGYTF
TRBV7-9	TRBJ1-1	16	NA	CASSSGAGQGAAEAFF
TRBV29-1	TRBJ1-3	15	NA	CSVEAGQGAGNTIYF
TRBV29-1	TRBJ1-2	14	NA	CSVELQGNVGGYTF
TRBV4-2	TRBJ2-1	14	few	CASSQGGTYNEQFF
TRBV21-1	TRBJ1-2	12	NA	CASSRWNGGYTF
TRBV28	TRBJ1-5	14	few	CASSSPGLNQPQHF
TRBV4-2	TRBJ2-4	13	NA	CASSQAGANIQYF
TRBV6-6	TRBJ1-4	12	NA	CASSYSYQRLFF
TRBV4-2	TRBJ1-1	15	NA	CASSQPGQGAIEAFF
TRBV19	TRBJ1-5	15	NA	CASSMRQGNNQPQHF
TRBV19	TRBJ2-1	16	once	CASSMGTGSSYNEQFF
TRBV5-4	TRBJ1-1	14	NA	CASSSGIVNTEAFF
TRBV7-2	TRBJ1-1	16	NA	CASSFTGSFRSTEAFF
TRBV29-1	TRBJ1-3	12	once	CSVAGAGNTIYF
TRBV6-5	TRBJ2-5	13	NA	CASSRGLAETQYF
TRBV21-1	TRBJ2-3	16	NA	CASSKEGAGEGDTQYF
TRBV5-4	TRBJ2-2	13	NA	CAGRGQNTGELFF
TRBV25-1	TRBJ1-2	13	once	CASSFGGSYGYTF
TRBV9	TRBJ2-1	15	NA	CASSSGQASYNEQFF
TRBV28	TRBJ2-3	16	NA	CASSSVGRGHPDTQYF